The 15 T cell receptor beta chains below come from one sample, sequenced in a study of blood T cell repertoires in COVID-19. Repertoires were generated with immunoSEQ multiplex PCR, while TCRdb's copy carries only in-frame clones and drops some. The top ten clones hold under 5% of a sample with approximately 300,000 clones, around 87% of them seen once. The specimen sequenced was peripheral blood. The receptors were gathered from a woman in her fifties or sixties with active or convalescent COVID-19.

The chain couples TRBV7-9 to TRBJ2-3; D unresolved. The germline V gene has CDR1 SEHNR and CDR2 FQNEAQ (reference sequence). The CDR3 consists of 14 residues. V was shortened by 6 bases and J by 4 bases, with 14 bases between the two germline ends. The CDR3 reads CASSQKESPDTQYF. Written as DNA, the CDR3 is TGTGCCAGCAGTCAAAAGGAGTCCCCAGATACGCAGTATTTT.

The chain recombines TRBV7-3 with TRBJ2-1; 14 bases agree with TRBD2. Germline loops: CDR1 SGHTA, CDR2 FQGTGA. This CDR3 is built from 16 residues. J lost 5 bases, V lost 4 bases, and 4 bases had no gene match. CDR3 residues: CASSSGTSGSNNEQFF. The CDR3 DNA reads TGTGCCAGCAGCTCCGGGACTAGCGGGAGCAACAATGAGCAGTTCTTC. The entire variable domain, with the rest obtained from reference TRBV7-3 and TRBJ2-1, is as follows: GAGVSQTPSNKVTEKGKYVELRCDPISGHTALYWYRQSLGQGPEFLIYFQGTGAADDSGLPNDRFFAVRPEGSVSTLKIQRTERGDSAVYLCASSSGTSGSNNEQFFGPGTRLTVL.

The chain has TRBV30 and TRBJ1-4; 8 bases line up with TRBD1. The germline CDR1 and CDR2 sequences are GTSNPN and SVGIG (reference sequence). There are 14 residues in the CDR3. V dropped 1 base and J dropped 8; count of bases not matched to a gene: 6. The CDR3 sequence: CAWSGNGQGEKLFF. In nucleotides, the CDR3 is TGTGCCTGGAGTGGCAACGGACAGGGAGAAAAACTGTTTTTT.

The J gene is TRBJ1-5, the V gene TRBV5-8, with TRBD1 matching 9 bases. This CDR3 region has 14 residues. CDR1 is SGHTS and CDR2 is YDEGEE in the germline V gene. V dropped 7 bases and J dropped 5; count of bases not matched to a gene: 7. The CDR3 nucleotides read TGTGCCAGCGACACAGGGGGCAGGTATCAGCCCCAGCATTTT. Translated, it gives CASDTGGRYQPQHF.

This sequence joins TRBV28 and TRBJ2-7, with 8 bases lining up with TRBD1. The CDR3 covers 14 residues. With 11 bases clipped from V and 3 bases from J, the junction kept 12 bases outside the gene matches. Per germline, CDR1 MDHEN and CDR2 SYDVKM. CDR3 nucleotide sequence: TGTGCCTCGCACGCACCCGGACAGGGCTACGAGCAGTACTTC. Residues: CASHAPGQGYEQYF.

The CDR3 nucleotides are TGTGCCAGCACCTACGACAGGGCAGGAGAGACCCAGTACTTC. Protein sequence: CASTYDRAGETQYF. This chain uses TRBV6-5 with TRBJ2-5; 7 bases agree with TRBD1. The CDR3 runs 14 residues. V lost 7 bases, J lost 4 bases, and 9 bases stayed unmatched. The germline V gene encodes CDR1 MNHEY and CDR2 SVGAGI.

CDR3 DNA: TGTGCCAGCAGCGAACTAGCGGGAGATAACACCGGGGAGCTGTTTTTT. Its translation: CASSELAGDNTGELFF. The chain carries TRBV4-2 and TRBJ2-2; 11 nucleotides agree with TRBD2. The CDR3 is 16 residues long. The ends lost 5 bases at V and 2 bases at J; junction bases unmatched: 4. Germline V gives CDR1 LGHNA, CDR2 YNFKEQ.

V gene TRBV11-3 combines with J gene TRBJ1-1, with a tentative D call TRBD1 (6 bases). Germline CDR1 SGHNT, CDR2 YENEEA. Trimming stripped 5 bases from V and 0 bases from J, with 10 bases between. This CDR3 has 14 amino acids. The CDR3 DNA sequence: TGTGCCAGCAGCGTGGGACATATGAACACTGAAGCTTTCTTT. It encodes CASSVGHMNTEAFF.

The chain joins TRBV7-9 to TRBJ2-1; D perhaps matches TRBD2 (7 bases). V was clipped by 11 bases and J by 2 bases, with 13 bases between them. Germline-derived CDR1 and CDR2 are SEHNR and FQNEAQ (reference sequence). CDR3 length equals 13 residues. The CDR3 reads CAGKGGTYNEQFF. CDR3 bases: TGTGCCGGCAAGGGGGGGACCTACAATGAGCAGTTCTTC.

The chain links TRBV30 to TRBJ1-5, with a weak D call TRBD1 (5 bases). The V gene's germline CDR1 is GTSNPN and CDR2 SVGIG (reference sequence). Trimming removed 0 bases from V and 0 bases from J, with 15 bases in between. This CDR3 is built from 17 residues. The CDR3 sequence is CAWSVMRGTASNQPQHF. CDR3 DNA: TGTGCCTGGAGTGTAATGCGGGGGACGGCTAGCAATCAGCCCCAGCATTTT.

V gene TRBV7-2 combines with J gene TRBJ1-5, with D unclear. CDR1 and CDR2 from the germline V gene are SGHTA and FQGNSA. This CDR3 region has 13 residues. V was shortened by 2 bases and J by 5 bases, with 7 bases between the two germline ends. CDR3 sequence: CASSLFTDQPQHF. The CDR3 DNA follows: TGTGCCAGCAGCTTATTCACAGATCAGCCCCAGCATTTT. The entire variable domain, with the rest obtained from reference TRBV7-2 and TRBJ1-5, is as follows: GAGVSQSPSNKVTEKGKDVELRCDPISGHTALYWYRQSLGQGLEFLIYFQGNSAPDKSGLPSDRFSAERTGGSVSTLTIQRTQQEDSAVYLCASSLFTDQPQHFGDGTRLSIL.

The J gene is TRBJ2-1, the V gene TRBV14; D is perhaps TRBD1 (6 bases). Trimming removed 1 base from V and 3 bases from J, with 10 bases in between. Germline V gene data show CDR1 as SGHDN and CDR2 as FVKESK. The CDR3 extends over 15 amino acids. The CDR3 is CASSQVGDIYNEQFF. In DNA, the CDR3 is TGTGCCAGCAGCCAAGTGGGGGACATCTACAATGAGCAGTTCTTC.

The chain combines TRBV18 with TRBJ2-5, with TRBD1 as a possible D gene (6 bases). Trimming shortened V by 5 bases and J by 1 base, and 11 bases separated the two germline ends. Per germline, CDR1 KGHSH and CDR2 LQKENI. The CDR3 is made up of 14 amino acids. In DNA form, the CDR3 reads TGTGCCAGCTCAATGGGACACTTCCAAGAGACCCAGTACTTC. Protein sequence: CASSMGHFQETQYF.

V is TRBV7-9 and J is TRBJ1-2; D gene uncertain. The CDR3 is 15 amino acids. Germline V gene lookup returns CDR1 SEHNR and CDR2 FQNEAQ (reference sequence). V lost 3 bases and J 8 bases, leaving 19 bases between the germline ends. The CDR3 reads CASSFDTLRGSGYTF. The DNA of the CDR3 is TGTGCCAGCAGCTTCGATACTCTCAGAGGTAGCGGCTACACCTTC.

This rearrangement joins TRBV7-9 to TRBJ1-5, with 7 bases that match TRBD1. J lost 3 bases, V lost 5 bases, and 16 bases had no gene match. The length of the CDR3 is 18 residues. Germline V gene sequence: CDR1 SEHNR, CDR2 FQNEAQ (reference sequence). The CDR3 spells CASSHKNSGTDHNQPQHF. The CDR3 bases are TGTGCCAGCAGCCATAAGAACTCGGGGACAGACCACAATCAGCCCCAGCATTTT. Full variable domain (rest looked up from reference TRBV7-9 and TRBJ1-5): DTGVSQNPRHKITKRGQNVTFRCDPISEHNRLYWYRQTLGQGPEFLTYFQNEAQLEKSRLLSDRFSAERPKGSFSTLEIQRTEQGDSAMYLCASSHKNSGTDHNQPQHFGDGTRLSIL.